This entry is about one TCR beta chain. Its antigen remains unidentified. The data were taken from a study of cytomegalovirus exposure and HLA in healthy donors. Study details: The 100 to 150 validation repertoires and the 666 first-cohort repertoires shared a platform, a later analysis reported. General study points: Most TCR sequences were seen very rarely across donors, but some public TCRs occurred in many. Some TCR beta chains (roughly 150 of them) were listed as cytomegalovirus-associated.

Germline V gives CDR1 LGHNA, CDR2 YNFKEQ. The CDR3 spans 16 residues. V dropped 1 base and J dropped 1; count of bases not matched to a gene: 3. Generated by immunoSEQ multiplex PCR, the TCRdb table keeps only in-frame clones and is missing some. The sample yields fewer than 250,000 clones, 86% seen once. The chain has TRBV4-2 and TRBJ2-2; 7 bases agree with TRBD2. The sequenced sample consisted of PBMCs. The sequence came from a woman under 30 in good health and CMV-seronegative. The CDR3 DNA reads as TGTGCCAGCAGCCAAGCTGAGCGGGAGAACACCGGGGAGCTGTTTTTT. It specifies CASSQAERENTGELFF.